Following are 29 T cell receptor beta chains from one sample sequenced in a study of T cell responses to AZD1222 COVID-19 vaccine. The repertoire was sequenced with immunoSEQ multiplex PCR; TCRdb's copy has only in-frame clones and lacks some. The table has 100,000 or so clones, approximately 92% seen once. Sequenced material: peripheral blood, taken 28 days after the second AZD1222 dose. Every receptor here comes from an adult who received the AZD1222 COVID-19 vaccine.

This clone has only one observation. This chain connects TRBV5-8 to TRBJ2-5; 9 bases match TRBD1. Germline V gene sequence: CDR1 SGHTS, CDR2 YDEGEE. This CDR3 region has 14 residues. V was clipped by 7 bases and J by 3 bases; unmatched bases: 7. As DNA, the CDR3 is TGTGCCAGCTCGACAGGGACAGGGAAAGAGACCCAGTACTTC. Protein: CASSTGTGKETQYF.

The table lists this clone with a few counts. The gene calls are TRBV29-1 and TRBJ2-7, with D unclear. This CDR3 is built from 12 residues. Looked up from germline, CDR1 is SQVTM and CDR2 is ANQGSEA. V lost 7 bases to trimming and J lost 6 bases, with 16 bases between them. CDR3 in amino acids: CSDRRLGREQYF. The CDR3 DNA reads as TGCAGCGACCGGCGGCTAGGTCGCGAGCAGTACTTC.

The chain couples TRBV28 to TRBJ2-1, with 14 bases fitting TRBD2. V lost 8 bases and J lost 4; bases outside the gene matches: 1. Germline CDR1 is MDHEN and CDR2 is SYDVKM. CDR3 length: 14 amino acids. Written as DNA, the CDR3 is TGTGCCAGCTGGACTAGCGGGAGGTACAATGAGCAGTTCTTC. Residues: CASWTSGRYNEQFF.

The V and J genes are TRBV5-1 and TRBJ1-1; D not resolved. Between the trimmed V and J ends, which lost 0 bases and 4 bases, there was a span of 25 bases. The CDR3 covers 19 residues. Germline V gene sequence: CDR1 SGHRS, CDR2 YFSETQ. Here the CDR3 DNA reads TGCGCCAGCAGCTTGGGGAACGGCAGTCCTCTTATAGTGGGCACTGAAGCTTTCTTT. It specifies CASSLGNGSPLIVGTEAFF.

The CDR3 sequence is CASSYSIWRNSYEQYF. In nucleotides, the CDR3 is TGTGCCAGCAGTTACTCGATTTGGCGGAACTCCTACGAGCAGTACTTC. The chain uses TRBV6-2 or TRBV6-3 and TRBJ2-7, with D unclear. Germline values: CDR1 MNHEY, CDR2 SVGEGT. The CDR3 is made up of 16 amino acids. Trimming left V 0 bases short and J 0 bases short, with 12 bases between.

For the CDR3, the DNA is TGTGCTATACGGGTCGGGGACAGGGGCCAGGGTAGCCCCGGGGAGCTGTTTTTT. Translation gives CAIRVGDRGQGSPGELFF. The chain employs TRBV19 and TRBJ2-2; 10 bases are shared with TRBD1. Germline V gene lookup returns CDR1 LNHDA and CDR2 SQIVND (reference sequence). The CDR3 sequence is 18 residues long.

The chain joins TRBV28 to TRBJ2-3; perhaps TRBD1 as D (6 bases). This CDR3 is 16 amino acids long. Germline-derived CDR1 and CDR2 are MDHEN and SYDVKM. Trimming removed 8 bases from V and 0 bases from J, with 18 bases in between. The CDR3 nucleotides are TGTGCCAGCCGACCGACAGGCTTTTATAGCACAGATACGCAGTATTTT. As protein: CASRPTGFYSTDTQYF.

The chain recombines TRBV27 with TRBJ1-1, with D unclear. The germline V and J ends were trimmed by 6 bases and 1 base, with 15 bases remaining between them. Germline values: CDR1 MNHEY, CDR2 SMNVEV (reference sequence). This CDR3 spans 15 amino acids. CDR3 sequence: CASSRYSLTNTEAFF. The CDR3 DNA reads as TGTGCCAGCAGCCGCTACAGTTTAACGAACACTGAAGCTTTCTTT.

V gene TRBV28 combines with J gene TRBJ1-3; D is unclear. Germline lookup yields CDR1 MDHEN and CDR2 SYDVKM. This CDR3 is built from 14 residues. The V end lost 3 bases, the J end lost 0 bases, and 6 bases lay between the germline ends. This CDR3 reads CASSFGPSGNTIYF. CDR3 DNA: TGTGCCAGCAGTTTTGGTCCCTCTGGAAACACCATATATTTT.

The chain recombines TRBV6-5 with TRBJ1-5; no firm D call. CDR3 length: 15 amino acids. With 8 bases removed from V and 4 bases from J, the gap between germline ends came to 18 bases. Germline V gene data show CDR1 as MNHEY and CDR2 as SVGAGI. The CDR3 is CASQPMPDQNQPQHF. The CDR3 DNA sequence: TGTGCCAGCCAACCGATGCCAGACCAGAATCAGCCCCAGCATTTT.

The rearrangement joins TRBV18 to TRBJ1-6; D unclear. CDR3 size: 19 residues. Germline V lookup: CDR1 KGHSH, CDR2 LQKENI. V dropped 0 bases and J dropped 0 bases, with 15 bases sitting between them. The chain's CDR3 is CASSPPPGSTSSYNSPLHF. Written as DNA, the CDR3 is TGTGCCAGCTCACCACCACCGGGGTCCACGAGCTCCTATAATTCACCCCTCCACTTT. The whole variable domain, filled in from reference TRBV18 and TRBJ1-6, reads NAGVMQNPRHLVRRRGQEARLRCSPMKGHSHVYWYRQLPEEGLKFMVYLQKENIIDESGMPKERFSAEFPKEGPSILRIQQVVRGDSAAYFCASSPPPGSTSSYNSPLHFGNGTRLTVT.

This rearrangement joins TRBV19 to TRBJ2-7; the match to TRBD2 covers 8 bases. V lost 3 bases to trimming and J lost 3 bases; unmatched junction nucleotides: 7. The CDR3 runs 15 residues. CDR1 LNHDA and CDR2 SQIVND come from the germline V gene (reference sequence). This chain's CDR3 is CASSMRGSGDYEQYF. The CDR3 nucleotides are TGTGCCAGTAGTATGAGAGGTAGCGGGGACTACGAGCAGTACTTC. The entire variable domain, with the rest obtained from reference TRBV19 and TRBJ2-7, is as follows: DGGITQSPKYLFRKEGQNVTLSCEQNLNHDAMYWYRQDPGQGLRLIYYSQIVNDFQKGDIAEGYSVSREKKESFPLTVTSAQKNPTAFYLCASSMRGSGDYEQYFGPGTRLTVT.

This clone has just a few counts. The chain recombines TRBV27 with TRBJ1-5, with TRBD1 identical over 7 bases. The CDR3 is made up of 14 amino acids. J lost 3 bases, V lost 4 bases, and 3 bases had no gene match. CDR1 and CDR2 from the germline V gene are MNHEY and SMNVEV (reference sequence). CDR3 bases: TGTGCCAGCAGTTCCGGGACAGTCAATCAGCCCCAGCATTTT. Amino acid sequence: CASSSGTVNQPQHF.

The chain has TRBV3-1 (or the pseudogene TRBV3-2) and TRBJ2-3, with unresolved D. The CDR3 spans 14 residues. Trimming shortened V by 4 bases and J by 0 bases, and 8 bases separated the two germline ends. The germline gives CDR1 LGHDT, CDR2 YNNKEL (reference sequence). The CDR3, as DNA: TGTGCCAGCAGCCGGCTAACGAGCACAGATACGCAGTATTTT. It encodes CASSRLTSTDTQYF.

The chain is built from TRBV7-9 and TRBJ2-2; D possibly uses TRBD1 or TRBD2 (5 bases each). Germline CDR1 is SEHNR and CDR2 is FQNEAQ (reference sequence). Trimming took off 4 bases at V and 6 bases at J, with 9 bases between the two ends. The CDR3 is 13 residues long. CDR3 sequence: CASSSLGAGELFF. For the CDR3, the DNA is TGTGCCAGCAGCTCTCTGGGGGCCGGGGAGCTGTTTTTT. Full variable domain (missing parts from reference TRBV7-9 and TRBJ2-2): DTGVSQNPRHKITKRGQNVTFRCDPISEHNRLYWYRQTLGQGPEFLTYFQNEAQLEKSRLLSDRFSAERPKGSFSTLEIQRTEQGDSAMYLCASSSLGAGELFFGEGSRLTVL.

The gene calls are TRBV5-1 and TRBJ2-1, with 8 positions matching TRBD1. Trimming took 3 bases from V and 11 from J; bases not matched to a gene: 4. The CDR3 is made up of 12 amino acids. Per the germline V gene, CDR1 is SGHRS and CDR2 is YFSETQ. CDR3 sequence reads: CASSSRDRQQFF. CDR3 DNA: TGCGCCAGCAGCTCGAGGGACAGGCAGCAGTTCTTC.

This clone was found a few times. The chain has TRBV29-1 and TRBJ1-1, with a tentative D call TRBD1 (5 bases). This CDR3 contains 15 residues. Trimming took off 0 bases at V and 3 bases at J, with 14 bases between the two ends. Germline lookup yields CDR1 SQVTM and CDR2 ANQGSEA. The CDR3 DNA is TGCAGCGTTGAAGATTGGACACCAAGACACACTGAAGCTTTCTTT. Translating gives CSVEDWTPRHTEAFF.

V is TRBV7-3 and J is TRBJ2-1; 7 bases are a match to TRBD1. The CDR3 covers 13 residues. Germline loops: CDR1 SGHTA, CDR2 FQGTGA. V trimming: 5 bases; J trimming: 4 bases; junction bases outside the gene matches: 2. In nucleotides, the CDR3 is TGTGCCAGCAGCCCGGGACAGTACAATGAGCAGTTCTTC. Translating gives CASSPGQYNEQFF.

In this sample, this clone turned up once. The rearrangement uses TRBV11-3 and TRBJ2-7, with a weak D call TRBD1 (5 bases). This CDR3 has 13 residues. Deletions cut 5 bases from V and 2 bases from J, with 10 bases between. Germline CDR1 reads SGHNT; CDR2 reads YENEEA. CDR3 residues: CASSPGHTYEQYF. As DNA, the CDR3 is TGTGCCAGCAGCCCCGGACACACCTACGAGCAGTACTTC.

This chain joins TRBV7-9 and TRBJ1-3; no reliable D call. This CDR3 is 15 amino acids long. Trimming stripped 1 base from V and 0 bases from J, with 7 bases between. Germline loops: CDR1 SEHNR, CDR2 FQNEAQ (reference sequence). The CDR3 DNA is TGTGCCAGCAGCTTAGTACGAGGCTCTGGAAACACCATATATTTT. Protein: CASSLVRGSGNTIYF.

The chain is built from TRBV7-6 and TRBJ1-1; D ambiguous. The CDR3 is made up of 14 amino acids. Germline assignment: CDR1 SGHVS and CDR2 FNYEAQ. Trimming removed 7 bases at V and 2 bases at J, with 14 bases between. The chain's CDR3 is CASTPLVTNTEAFF. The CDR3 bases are TGTGCCAGCACCCCCCTGGTCACCAACACTGAAGCTTTCTTT.

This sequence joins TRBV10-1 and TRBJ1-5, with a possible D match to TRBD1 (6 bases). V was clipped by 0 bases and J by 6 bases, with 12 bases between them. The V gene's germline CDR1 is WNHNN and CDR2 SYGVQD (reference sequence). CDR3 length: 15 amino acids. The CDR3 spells CASSESQGGSQPQHF. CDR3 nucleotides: TGCGCCAGCAGTGAGTCACAAGGGGGGTCTCAGCCCCAGCATTTT.

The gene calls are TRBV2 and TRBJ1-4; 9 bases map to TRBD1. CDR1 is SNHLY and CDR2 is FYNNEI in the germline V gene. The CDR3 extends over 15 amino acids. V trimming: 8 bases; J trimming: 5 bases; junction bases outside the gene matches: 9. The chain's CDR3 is CASDMTGTGNEKLFF. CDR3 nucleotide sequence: TGTGCCAGCGACATGACCGGGACAGGGAATGAAAAACTGTTTTTT.

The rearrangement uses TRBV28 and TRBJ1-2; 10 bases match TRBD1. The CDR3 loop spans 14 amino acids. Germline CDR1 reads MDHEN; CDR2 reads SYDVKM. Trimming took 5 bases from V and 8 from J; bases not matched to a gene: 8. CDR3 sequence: CASSVGTGVGGYTF. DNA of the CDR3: TGTGCCAGCAGTGTAGGGACAGGGGTTGGGGGCTACACCTTC.

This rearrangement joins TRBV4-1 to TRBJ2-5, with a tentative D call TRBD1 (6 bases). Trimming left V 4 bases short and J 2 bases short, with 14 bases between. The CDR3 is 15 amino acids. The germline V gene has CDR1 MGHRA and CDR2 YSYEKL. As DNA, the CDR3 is TGCGCCAGCAGCCTACGAACAGGGTTGCAAGAGACCCAGTACTTC. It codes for CASSLRTGLQETQYF.

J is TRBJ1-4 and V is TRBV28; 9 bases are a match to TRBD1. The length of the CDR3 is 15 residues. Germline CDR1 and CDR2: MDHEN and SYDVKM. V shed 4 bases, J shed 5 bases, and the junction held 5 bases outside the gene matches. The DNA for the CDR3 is TGTGCCAGCAGTTCCACCGGGACAGGGAATGAAAAACTGTTTTTT. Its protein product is CASSSTGTGNEKLFF.

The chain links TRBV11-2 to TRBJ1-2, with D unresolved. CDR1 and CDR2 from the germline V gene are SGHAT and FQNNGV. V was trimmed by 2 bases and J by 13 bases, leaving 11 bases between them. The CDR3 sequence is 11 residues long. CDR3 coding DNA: TGTGCCAGCAGCTTAACGGGCGCCGTCACCTTC. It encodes CASSLTGAVTF.

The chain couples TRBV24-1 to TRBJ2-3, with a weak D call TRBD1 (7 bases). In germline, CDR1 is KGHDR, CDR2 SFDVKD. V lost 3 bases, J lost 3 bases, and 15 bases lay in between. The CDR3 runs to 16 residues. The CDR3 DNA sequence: TGTGCCACCAGTGATCCACAGGGGAGGAGGACAGATACGCAGTATTTT. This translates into CATSDPQGRRTDTQYF.

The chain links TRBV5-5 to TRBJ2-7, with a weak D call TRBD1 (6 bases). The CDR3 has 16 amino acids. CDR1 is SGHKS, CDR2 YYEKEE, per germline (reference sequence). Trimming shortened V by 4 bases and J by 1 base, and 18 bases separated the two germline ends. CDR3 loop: CASSLGLNRASYEQYF. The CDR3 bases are TGTGCCAGCAGCCTGGGTCTTAACAGGGCGTCCTACGAGCAGTACTTC.